A selection of T cell receptor beta chains follows, all from one sample in a study of OX40 agonist ivuxolimab in advanced cancers. Clones were read by immunoSEQ multiplex PCR, and TCRdb kept only the in-frame ones, dropping some. Counted here are about 69,000 clones, 80% to 90% occurring once; the ten biggest clones make up under 7.5%. The sequencing used CD4+ or CD8+ T cells sorted from blood, collected in a trial of the OX40 agonist ivuxolimab. These TCRs come from an adult with an advanced solid tumor such as melanoma, head and neck, liver or kidney cancer. CDR3s include the opening cysteine and the closing phenylalanine or tryptophan. The D gene is left open where the match is weak. Clone size is shown for a subset of rows, as once, few, many or a class of expanded clone.

D: NA
V: TRBV9
size: NA
J: TRBJ2-5
CDR3: CASSSTAIVETQYF
DNA: TGTGCCAGCAGTTCGACCGCAATCGTGGAGACCCAGTACTTC

D: TRBD1
V: TRBV5-6
size: NA
J: TRBJ1-1
CDR3: CASSAETGMDTEAFF
DNA: TGTGCCAGCAGCGCTGAGACAGGGATGGACACTGAAGCTTTCTTT

D: NA
V: TRBV5-1
size: once
J: TRBJ2-7
CDR3: CASSAGTVNEQYF
DNA: TGCGCCAGCAGCGCCGGGACGGTAAACGAGCAGTACTTC

D: NA
V: TRBV11-2
size: NA
J: TRBJ2-7
CDR3: CASSLGLTYEQYF
DNA: TGTGCCAGCAGCTTAGGACTGACCTACGAGCAGTACTTC

D: NA
V: TRBV4-2
size: NA
J: TRBJ1-1
CDR3: CASSQEKGRLNTEAFF
DNA: TGTGCCAGCAGCCAAGAAAAGGGACGTTTGAACACTGAAGCTTTCTTT

D: NA
V: TRBV11-2
size: once
J: TRBJ2-7
CDR3: CASSLVEYEQYF
DNA: TGTGCCAGCAGCTTAGTGGAGTACGAGCAGTACTTC

D: NA
V: TRBV13
size: NA
J: TRBJ1-1
CDR3: CASSLVGETEAFF
DNA: TGTGCCAGCAGCTTAGTAGGTGAGACTGAAGCTTTCTTT

D: NA
V: TRBV4-3
size: NA
J: TRBJ2-1
CDR3: CASSLSSYNEQFF
DNA: TGCGCCAGCAGTCTTAGCTCCTACAATGAGCAGTTCTTC

D: TRBD2
V: TRBV9
size: NA
J: TRBJ2-1
CDR3: CASSVDGGGASYDEQFF
DNA: TGTGCCAGCAGCGTAGATGGCGGGGGGGCCTCGTACGATGAGCAGTTCTTC

D: TRBD2
V: TRBV4-3
size: NA
J: TRBJ2-1
CDR3: CASSLGLAGGLSNEQFF
DNA: TGCGCCAGCAGCCTAGGACTAGCGGGAGGACTTAGCAATGAGCAGTTCTTC

D: TRBD1
V: TRBV6-5
size: NA
J: TRBJ1-2
CDR3: CASSAYPGQGHGYTF
DNA: TGTGCCAGCAGTGCGTATCCGGGACAGGGCCATGGCTACACCTTC

D: TRBD1
V: TRBV6-5
size: once
J: TRBJ2-7
CDR3: CASSFGTGYYEQYF
DNA: TGTGCCAGCAGTTTCGGGACAGGGTACTACGAGCAGTACTTC

D: NA
V: TRBV2
size: NA
J: TRBJ1-1
CDR3: CAITGGNTEAFF
DNA: TGTGCCATCACGGGGGGGAACACTGAAGCTTTCTTT

D: NA
V: TRBV27
size: NA
J: TRBJ1-1
CDR3: CASSPLRDTLFTEAFF
DNA: TGTGCCAGCAGTCCCCTCCGGGACACACTATTCACTGAAGCTTTCTTT

D: NA
V: TRBV7-8
size: NA
J: TRBJ2-7
CDR3: CASSLSAGTGYEQYF
DNA: TGTGCCAGCAGCTTATCGGCAGGGACTGGTTACGAGCAGTACTTC

D: NA
V: TRBV5-6
size: NA
J: TRBJ2-1
CDR3: CASSFEKVGGYNEQFF
DNA: TGTGCCAGCAGCTTCGAAAAGGTAGGGGGCTACAATGAGCAGTTCTTC

D: NA
V: TRBV7-9
size: NA
J: TRBJ1-1
CDR3: CASSFGGAEAFF
DNA: TGTGCCAGCAGCTTTGGAGGCGCTGAAGCTTTCTTT

D: TRBD1
V: TRBV4-1
size: NA
J: TRBJ1-5
CDR3: CASSQVGGEFGQPQHF
DNA: TGCGCCAGCAGCCAAGTAGGGGGCGAGTTTGGTCAGCCCCAGCATTTT